This TCR beta chain was captured in a study of cytomegalovirus exposure and HLA in healthy donors. As regards this clone: Its antigen is not identified.

PCR used 60 Vbeta primers and 13 Jbeta primers. Assay: immunoSEQ multiplex PCR; the TCRdb copy retains only in-frame clones and omits some. The table records 90,000 to 150,000 clones, roughly four fifths of them present only once. Trimming took 5 bases from V and 4 from J, leaving 12 bases between them. This CDR3 is 14 amino acids long. CDR1 LGHNA and CDR2 YSLEER come from the germline V gene. Broader study findings: Fewer N-insertions (relative to the roughly 730-donor mean) were reportedly seen in an Asian-associated ancestry cluster in a later analysis.

The gene calls are TRBV4-3 and TRBJ2-1, with TRBD1 as a possible D gene (6 bases). Sequences were obtained from PBMCs. The origin of this receptor is a man aged 40-50 years in good health and CMV-seronegative. This chain's CDR3 is CASSLQGSYNEQFF. The CDR3, as DNA: TGCGCCAGCAGCTTGCAGGGGTCTTACAATGAGCAGTTCTTC.